A selection of T cell receptor beta chains follows, all from one sample in a study of cytomegalovirus exposure and HLA in healthy donors. The repertoire was sequenced with immunoSEQ multiplex PCR; TCRdb's copy has only in-frame clones and lacks some. The sample comprises roughly 160,000 clones, roughly 82% of which are singletons, and about 1.5% rests with the top ten. Sequencing was carried out using PBMCs. The receptors originated from a woman aged 30 to 39 in good health and CMV-seronegative. The CDR3 runs from the conserved cysteine through the conserved F or W. D genes are given only for firm matches.

>TRBV19|TRBJ1-3|-
CASSMAGSTGNTIYF
TGTGCCAGTAGTATGGCAGGGTCAACTGGAAACACCATATATTTT
>TRBV27|TRBJ2-2|TRBD1
CASSFGTGFTGELFF
TGTGCCAGCAGTTTCGGGACAGGGTTCACCGGGGAGCTGTTTTTT
>TRBV28|TRBJ1-1|-
CASRTPGNTEAFF
TGTGCCAGCAGGACTCCGGGGAACACTGAAGCTTTCTTT
>TRBV5-6|TRBJ2-7|-
CASSSDGYEQYF
TGTGCCAGCAGCTCCGACGGGTACGAGCAGTACTTC
>TRBV5-5|TRBJ2-3|TRBD2
CASSLTTPGTSGRTDTQYF
TGTGCCAGCAGCTTAACCACTCCCGGGACTAGCGGACGCACAGATACGCAGTATTTT
>TRBV5-4|TRBJ2-7|-
CASSLYGDGSRPYEQYF
TGTGCCAGCAGCTTGTACGGGGATGGTTCCCGGCCTTACGAGCAGTACTTC
>TRBV5-5|TRBJ1-2|-
CASRLVGGAYGYTF
TGTGCCAGCAGGCTGGTTGGGGGGGCCTATGGCTACACCTTC
>TRBV29-1|TRBJ2-1|-
CSVDSSSTTYNEQFF
TGCAGCGTTGACAGTAGCAGCACCACCTACAATGAGCAGTTCTTC
>TRBV19|TRBJ2-1|-
CASSRGRGVYNEQFF
TGTGCCAGTAGTAGGGGCAGGGGTGTTTACAATGAGCAGTTCTTC
>TRBV9|TRBJ1-1|-
CASSPRGQLTEAFF
TGTGCCAGCAGCCCACGAGGACAGTTAACAGAAGCTTTCTTT
>TRBV2|TRBJ1-4|-
CASSRTTTNEKLFF
TGTGCCAGCAGTAGGACAACAACTAATGAAAAACTGTTTTTT
>TRBV27|TRBJ2-2|-
CASSPRGVADRRTGELFF
TGTGCCAGCAGTCCCCGGGGAGTAGCGGACCGGCGTACCGGGGAGCTGTTTTTT
>TRBV4-1|TRBJ2-1|-
CASSHGLGLGNEQFF
TGCGCCAGCAGCCACGGACTGGGATTGGGGAATGAGCAGTTCTTC